These 8 T cell receptor beta chains were all obtained from the same sample, sequenced in a study of blood T cells in healthy people across ages. The use of a sample-barcoded 5' primer and a J-beta primer mix characterized a second PCR of about 7 to 12 cycles. TCRdb re-called the 5' RACE reads with MiXCR, one entry per CDR3 protein. The sample shows around 2 million distinct CDR3 sequences, about two fifths of them seen only once. The sample consisted of blood. These receptors came from a human donor in good health.

The chain employs TRBV7-6 and TRBJ1-1; 8 bases fit TRBD1. Trimming cost V 2 bases and J 7 bases; bases outside gene matches: 12. The CDR3 consists of 16 residues. Germline V lookup: CDR1 SGHVS, CDR2 FNYEAQ. The CDR3 loop reads CASSLSAGGVNLEAFF. CDR3 bases: TGTGCCAGCAGCTTATCCGCAGGGGGCGTGAATCTTGAAGCTTTCTTT.

This clonotype was picked up a small number of times. The rearrangement uses TRBV4-2 and TRBJ2-2; no firm D call. Germline V CDR1 and CDR2: LGHNA, YNFKEQ. V dropped 2 bases and J dropped 7 bases, with 8 bases sitting between them. This CDR3 contains 13 residues. DNA for the CDR3: TGTGCCAGCAGCCAATCCGAGAGCGGGGAGCTGTTTTTT. The encoded protein is CASSQSESGELFF.

This clonotype was seen a handful of times. The chain joins TRBV10-3 to TRBJ2-4; unclear D gene. The assigned J gene may be wrong: the sequence end matches TRBJ2-7 better. CDR3 length: 13 residues. CDR1 is ENHRY and CDR2 is SYGVKD in the germline V gene. CDR3 amino acids: CAISDGQADEQYF. DNA for the CDR3: TGTGCCATCAGTGATGGCCAGGCTGACGAGCAGTACTTC.

The chain employs TRBV5-1 and TRBJ1-1; 7 bases agree with TRBD1. This CDR3 has 15 residues. CDR1 SGHRS and CDR2 YFSETQ come from the germline V gene. The V and J ends lost 3 bases and 4 bases, in that order; junction bases with no gene match: 9. The CDR3 sequence: CASSSGQVEVTEAFF. CDR3 DNA: TGCGCCAGCAGCTCAGGACAGGTGGAGGTCACTGAAGCTTTCTTT.

This clonotype came up a few times. This chain joins TRBV4-2 and TRBJ1-2, with TRBD1 matching 8 bases. The CDR3 totals 16 residues. Trimming at V came to 4 bases and at J to 6 bases, leaving 13 bases not matched to a gene. Looked up from germline, CDR1 is LGHNA and CDR2 is YNFKEQ. CDR3: CASSPSGQGREDGYTF. The CDR3 DNA follows: TGTGCCAGCAGCCCCTCCGGACAGGGAAGGGAGGATGGCTACACCTTC.

The table lists this clonotype with many counts. The V call is TRBV18, the J call TRBJ1-1; 8 nucleotides agree with TRBD1. Trimming at V came to 6 bases and at J to 1 base, leaving 4 bases not matched to a gene. Germline values: CDR1 KGHSH, CDR2 LQKENI. There are 14 residues in the CDR3. CDR3 coding DNA: TGTGCCAGCTCCCCTCAGGGGGCGAACACTGAAGCTTTCTTT. Its translation: CASSPQGANTEAFF.

The chain employs TRBV5-8 and TRBJ2-3; D is undetermined. The CDR3 covers 14 residues. Looked up from germline, CDR1 is SGHTS and CDR2 is YDEGEE. Here the CDR3 reads CTTARSWDTDTQYF. The CDR3 DNA reads as TGTACCACTGCTAGGAGTTGGGACACAGATACGCAGTATTTT.

The chain combines TRBV4-2 with TRBJ2-5; D call uncertain. The DNA end is a closer match to TRBJ2-7, so the J assignment may be wrong. Per germline, CDR1 LGHNA and CDR2 YNFKEQ. The CDR3 is 15 residues long. CDR3: CASSQGALTSFEQYF. The DNA of the CDR3 is TGTGCCAGCAGCCAAGGGGCATTGACGAGCTTCGAGCAGTACTTC.